Shown below are 9 T cell receptor beta chains from a single sample sequenced in a study of cytomegalovirus exposure and HLA in healthy donors. PCR amplification relied on 60 Vbeta primers (plus 13 Jbeta primers). Libraries were prepared by immunoSEQ multiplex PCR; TCRdb keeps only in-frame clonotypes and omits some of them. The sample has approximately 140,000 clones, roughly 80% seen once. The sample consisted of PBMCs. Source of these receptors: a boy aged 5 to 17 in good health and CMV-seronegative.

The rearrangement links TRBV27 to TRBJ2-2; 10 bases fit TRBD1. Losses at the gene ends were 9 bases for V and 3 bases for J; bases not matched to a gene: 10. The germline CDR1 and CDR2 sequences are MNHEY and SMNVEV (reference sequence). There are 16 residues in the CDR3. The chain's CDR3 is CASGGGQGFYTGELFF. CDR3 sequence (DNA): TGTGCCAGTGGAGGGGGACAGGGGTTCTACACCGGGGAGCTGTTTTTT.

The chain couples TRBV7-7 to TRBJ2-2; 9 positions match TRBD2. The CDR3 runs to 18 residues. The junction had 10 bases not matched to a gene; V was cut back by 5 bases and J by 0 bases. Germline V CDR1 and CDR2: SSHAT, FNYEAQ (reference sequence). The CDR3 region is CASSPGQRLAANTGELFF. The CDR3 DNA reads as TGTGCCAGCAGCCCGGGACAGCGACTAGCGGCGAACACCGGGGAGCTGTTTTTT. The full variable domain, its missing parts supplied by reference TRBV7-7 and TRBJ2-2, is GAGVSQSPRYKVTKRGQDVTLRCDPISSHATLYWYQQALGQGPEFLTYFNYEAQPDKSGLPSDRFSAERPEGSISTLTIQRTEQRDSAMYRCASSPGQRLAANTGELFFGEGSRLTVL.

The rearrangement uses TRBV27 and TRBJ2-7; tentatively, D is TRBD2 (5 bases). There are 15 residues in the CDR3. With 0 bases removed from V and 3 bases from J, the gap between germline ends came to 12 bases. Germline V gene sequence: CDR1 MNHEY, CDR2 SMNVEV (reference sequence). This CDR3 is CASSLSAGVGYEQYF. The DNA of the CDR3 is TGTGCCAGCAGTTTATCGGCCGGGGTGGGCTACGAGCAGTACTTC.

This clone was detected once. The chain is built from TRBV7-9 and TRBJ1-1; 9 positions match TRBD1. The CDR3 has 15 residues. CDR1 and CDR2 from the germline V gene are SEHNR and FQNEAQ (reference sequence). Trimming removed 4 bases from V and 5 bases from J; junction bases left unmatched: 8. The CDR3 protein is CASSSPRTGETEAFF. The CDR3, as DNA: TGTGCCAGCAGCTCCCCCCGGACAGGGGAAACTGAAGCTTTCTTT.

J is TRBJ2-3 and V is TRBV27; the D gene is possibly TRBD1 (6 bases). The CDR3 sequence is 14 residues long. Germline CDR1 MNHEY, CDR2 SMNVEV (reference sequence). V was pared by 0 bases and J by 6 bases, with 10 bases between. The CDR3 sequence is CASSLSAGADTQYF. CDR3 coding DNA: TGTGCCAGCAGTTTATCGGCAGGGGCCGATACGCAGTATTTT.

This chain links TRBV4-1 with TRBJ1-5; 7 bases match TRBD1. After removal of 1 base from V and 6 bases from J, the junction contained 0 bases not matched to a gene. The CDR3 is made up of 13 amino acids. Germline V gene lookup returns CDR1 MGHRA and CDR2 YSYEKL. The CDR3 nucleotides read TGCGCCAGCAGCCAAGGACAGGGTCAGCCCCAGCATTTT. This encodes CASSQGQGQPQHF.

The chain joins TRBV7-2 to TRBJ2-1, with 11 bases identical to TRBD2. The length of the CDR3 is 16 residues. CDR1 and CDR2 (germline): SGHTA, FQGNSA. Trimming removed 5 bases from V and 6 bases from J; junction bases left unmatched: 9. CDR3 in amino acids: CASSPTTSGIRNEQFF. The CDR3 DNA reads TGTGCCAGCAGCCCAACGACTAGCGGGATACGCAATGAGCAGTTCTTC.

A single count supports this clone. The chain employs TRBV19 and TRBJ2-2, with D maybe TRBD2 (7 bases). Per the germline V gene, CDR1 is LNHDA and CDR2 is SQIVND (reference sequence). This CDR3 is 16 amino acids long. Trimming shortened V by 5 bases and J by 3 bases, and 16 bases separated the two germline ends. The CDR3 is CASSPPGGGDTGELFF. DNA for the CDR3: TGTGCCAGTAGTCCCCCAGGCGGGGGCGACACCGGGGAGCTGTTTTTT. The full variable domain, its missing parts supplied by reference TRBV19 and TRBJ2-2, is DGGITQSPKYLFRKEGQNVTLSCEQNLNHDAMYWYRQDPGQGLRLIYYSQIVNDFQKGDIAEGYSVSREKKESFPLTVTSAQKNPTAFYLCASSPPGGGDTGELFFGEGSRLTVL.

The chain employs TRBV30 and TRBJ1-2, with TRBD1 matching over 7 bases. The CDR3 runs to 14 residues. Trimming removed 4 bases from V and 7 bases from J; junction bases left unmatched: 12. Germline V gene sequence: CDR1 GTSNPN, CDR2 SVGIG (reference sequence). The CDR3: CAWTPFGPGGGYTF. The CDR3 bases are TGTGCCTGGACCCCTTTCGGCCCAGGGGGTGGCTACACCTTC.